Presented here are 31 T cell receptor beta chains from one specimen sequenced in a study of regulatory dendritic cells for organ transplantation. CFSE-labeled sorted T cells met regulatory or mature dendritic cells for around 5 days. TCRdb keeps only in-frame clones here, not all; method: immunoSEQ multiplex PCR. This table has about 10,000 clones, approximately 84% appearing once. No antigens are known for them. Source material: memory CD4+ T cells from blood cultured with dendritic cells. Subset indicated: CD45RO+ memory T cells. These receptors came from a human donor in good health.

The chain carries TRBV27 and TRBJ2-1, with D unclear. V shed 7 bases and J shed 0 bases, with 13 bases lying between them. CDR3 length: 15 residues. CDR1 MNHEY and CDR2 SMNVEV come from the germline V gene (reference sequence). The CDR3 loop reads CASTYSSSSYNEQFF. In DNA, the CDR3 is TGTGCCAGCACATATAGCAGCAGCTCCTACAATGAGCAGTTCTTC.

This clone was found a few times. The rearrangement uses TRBV18 and TRBJ1-1, with D tentatively TRBD1 (5 bases). CDR1 is KGHSH and CDR2 is LQKENI in the germline V gene. V lost 5 bases and J 6 bases, leaving 16 bases between the germline ends. CDR3 length: 14 residues. The CDR3 DNA reads as TGTGCCAGCTCATTTGAGGTGATGGGGGCTGAAGCTTTCTTT. It is translated as CASSFEVMGAEAFF. The full variable domain, with the rest looked up from reference TRBV18 and TRBJ1-1, is NAGVMQNPRHLVRRRGQEARLRCSPMKGHSHVYWYRQLPEEGLKFMVYLQKENIIDESGMPKERFSAEFPKEGPSILRIQQVVRGDSAAYFCASSFEVMGAEAFFGQGTRLTVV.

V usage is TRBV28 and J usage is TRBJ2-3; D not certain. Germline V gene lookup returns CDR1 MDHEN and CDR2 SYDVKM. This CDR3 is 14 amino acids long. Trimming left V 6 bases short and J 3 bases short, with 13 bases between. The CDR3 region is CASRARVSTDTQYF. In nucleotides, the CDR3 is TGTGCCAGCAGGGCCCGCGTTTCAACAGATACGCAGTATTTT.

This chain joins TRBV5-5 and TRBJ1-1, with unresolved D. The germline gives CDR1 SGHKS, CDR2 YYEKEE (reference sequence). V was shortened by 2 bases and J by 7 bases, with 12 bases between the two germline ends. The CDR3 length is 13 residues. DNA of the CDR3: TGTGCCAGCAGCTTTTTGGCTGGAAGTGAAGCTTTCTTT. Its translation: CASSFLAGSEAFF.

The V and J genes are TRBV6-1 and TRBJ2-7, with D perhaps matching TRBD1 or TRBD2 (5 bases each). Per the germline V gene, CDR1 is MNHNS and CDR2 is SASEGT. This CDR3 comprises 11 residues. V lost 4 bases, J lost 8 bases, and 9 bases lay in between. CDR3 nucleotide sequence: TGTGCCAGCAGTGGACCGGGACAGCAGTACTTC. Residues: CASSGPGQQYF.

This clone showed up just once. CDR3 DNA sequence: TGTGCCAGCAGTGAAGCCCCCGCGGCTACCCAGTACTTC. This sequence encodes CASSEAPAATQYF. The chain joins TRBV6-1 to TRBJ2-5; D call uncertain. The CDR3 contains 13 residues. Trimming pared 0 bases from V and 8 bases from J, leaving 10 bases between. Germline CDR1 MNHNS, CDR2 SASEGT.

The genes are TRBV19 and TRBJ1-1; no clear D gene. The ends were cut back, 3 bases at V and 4 bases at J, with 12 bases in the middle. This CDR3 region has 14 residues. Germline V gives CDR1 LNHDA, CDR2 SQIVND (reference sequence). The CDR3 loop reads CASSIGDLGTEAFF. CDR3 nucleotide sequence: TGTGCCAGTAGTATCGGGGATCTGGGCACTGAAGCTTTCTTT.

The chain is built from TRBV7-2 and TRBJ1-5; D is possibly TRBD1 (5 bases). The CDR3 length is 14 residues. Germline loops: CDR1 SGHTA, CDR2 FQGNSA. V shed 1 base and J shed 10 bases, with 14 bases lying between them. The CDR3 spells CASSLGRDQGPQHF. CDR3 coding DNA: TGTGCCAGCAGCTTAGGACGGGACCAGGGACCCCAGCATTTT.

The chain employs TRBV2 and TRBJ1-2; TRBD1 agrees at 11 bases. The CDR3 is 14 residues long. Germline-derived CDR1 and CDR2 are SNHLY and FYNNEI. J lost 4 bases, V lost 6 bases, and 4 bases had no gene match. CDR3 in DNA: TGTGCCAGCAGGGGGACAGGGGGAAGCTATGGCTACACCTTC. Its translation: CASRGTGGSYGYTF.

The rearrangement links TRBV4-3 to TRBJ1-4; D is unresolved. Germline values: CDR1 LGHNA, CDR2 YSLEER. Trimming removed 1 base from V and 3 bases from J, with 9 bases in between. This CDR3 has 15 amino acids. CDR3 bases: TGCGCCAGCAGCCAAGGACATCGGGCTAATGAAAAACTGTTTTTT. This gives the protein CASSQGHRANEKLFF.

The CDR3 DNA is TGCGCCAGCAGCCTGACCCGGGGGGGATCTCCAGAGACCCAGTACTTC. This translates into CASSLTRGGSPETQYF. The chain couples TRBV4-3 to TRBJ2-5, with 8 bases lining up with TRBD2. The length of the CDR3 is 16 residues. V trimming: 4 bases; J trimming: 4 bases; junction bases outside the gene matches: 11. Germline V gives CDR1 LGHNA, CDR2 YSLEER.

This sequence joins TRBV2 and TRBJ2-5; D tentatively fits TRBD1 or TRBD2 (5 bases each). This CDR3 comprises 14 residues. CDR1 SNHLY and CDR2 FYNNEI come from the germline V gene. The ends were cut back, 4 bases at V and 5 bases at J, with 14 bases in the middle. Here the CDR3 reads CASSGSWGTETQYF. CDR3 in DNA: TGTGCCAGCAGTGGAAGTTGGGGGACGGAGACCCAGTACTTC.

The chain joins TRBV7-2 to TRBJ2-1; TRBD2 agrees at 8 bases. Germline V gives CDR1 SGHTA, CDR2 FQGNSA. CDR3 length: 15 residues. Losses at the gene ends were 9 bases for V and 8 bases for J; bases not matched to a gene: 15. The chain's CDR3 is CASRIGGLGAYEQFF. The CDR3, as DNA: TGTGCCAGTCGGATTGGGGGACTAGGGGCCTATGAGCAGTTCTTC.

V usage is TRBV7-6 and J usage is TRBJ1-1, with a weak D call TRBD1 (5 bases). V lost 3 bases and J 0 bases, leaving 11 bases between the germline ends. This CDR3 is 15 amino acids long. The V gene's germline CDR1 is SGHVS and CDR2 FNYEAQ. DNA of the CDR3: TGTGCCAGCAGCTTGCAGCGGGGGATGAACACTGAAGCTTTCTTT. Protein sequence: CASSLQRGMNTEAFF.

As DNA, the CDR3 is TGTGCCAGCAGCGGACGGGACAGGTCCTACAATGAGCAGTTCTTC. Translating it yields CASSGRDRSYNEQFF. This chain connects TRBV7-8 to TRBJ2-1, with 8 bases that match TRBD1. There are 15 residues in the CDR3. Trimming took 5 bases from V and 1 from J; bases not matched to a gene: 4. CDR1 is SGHVS, CDR2 FQNEAQ, per germline.

The genes are TRBV9 and TRBJ2-1; D may be TRBD1 (6 bases). The CDR3 has 16 residues. Germline V gives CDR1 SGDLS, CDR2 YYNGEE. V lost 4 bases, J lost 5 bases, and 19 bases lay in between. As DNA, the CDR3 is TGTGCCAGCAGCCCGCGTGCTGGGGACACTAACAATGAGCAGTTCTTC. This codes for CASSPRAGDTNNEQFF.

The chain employs TRBV29-1 and TRBJ2-1, with unresolved D. With 3 bases removed from V and 0 bases from J, the gap between germline ends came to 9 bases. CDR1 and CDR2 (germline): SQVTM, ANQGSEA. The length of the CDR3 is 14 residues. DNA of the CDR3: TGCAGCGTTGACACCATTAACTCCTACAATGAGCAGTTCTTC. This codes for CSVDTINSYNEQFF.

The gene calls are TRBV12-5 and TRBJ1-6; the D gene is possibly TRBD1 (5 bases). The CDR3 spans 14 residues. Trimming left V 5 bases short and J 3 bases short, with 8 bases between. Germline CDR1 is LGHNT and CDR2 is FRNRAP. In DNA, the CDR3 is TGTGCTAGTGGTAGGGACGGCTATAATTCACCCCTCCACTTT. It codes for CASGRDGYNSPLHF.

This sequence joins TRBV19 and TRBJ1-5, with D possibly TRBD1 on 5 matching bases. The germline CDR1 and CDR2 sequences are LNHDA and SQIVND (reference sequence). Trimming pared 6 bases from V and 6 bases from J, leaving 18 bases between. The CDR3 totals 15 residues. CDR3 protein: CASRDGGKGSQPQHF. The CDR3 nucleotides are TGTGCCAGTAGAGATGGGGGGAAAGGATCTCAGCCCCAGCATTTT.

This chain uses TRBV7-2 with TRBJ2-4; D is unclear. CDR3 length equals 16 residues. The V gene lost 6 bases and the J gene lost 0 bases, with 15 bases spanning the gap. Looked up from germline, CDR1 is SGHTA and CDR2 is FQGNSA. CDR3 sequence reads: CASSLSGSLAKNIQYF. The CDR3 nucleotides read TGTGCCAGCAGTTTATCCGGTAGCCTAGCCAAAAACATTCAGTACTTC.

The V call is TRBV5-8, the J call TRBJ2-5, with a weak D call TRBD2 (6 bases). The CDR3 length is 16 residues. V lost 0 bases and J 5 bases, leaving 17 bases between the germline ends. CDR1 and CDR2 (germline): SGHTS, YDEGEE. CDR3 in DNA: TGTGCCAGCAGCTTGGAAGGGACTTCAAAGGGGGAGACCCAGTACTTC. Its protein is CASSLEGTSKGETQYF.

The rearrangement uses TRBV28 and TRBJ2-5; possible D gene TRBD1, 5 bases. Germline values: CDR1 MDHEN, CDR2 SYDVKM. The V and J ends lost 7 bases and 5 bases respectively, with 8 bases between them. There are 11 residues in the CDR3. The CDR3 region has the DNA TGTGCCAGCACCGCAGGGGAGACCCAGTACTTC. Protein sequence: CASTAGETQYF.

This clone has a handful of counts. The chain employs TRBV6-1 and TRBJ2-4, with D maybe TRBD2 (6 bases). The V gene lost 4 bases and the J gene lost 6 bases, with 13 bases spanning the gap. The CDR3 length is 14 residues. Germline loops: CDR1 MNHNS, CDR2 SASEGT. The CDR3 sequence is CASSVEGPGNIQYF. In DNA form, the CDR3 reads TGTGCCAGCAGTGTGGAGGGGCCGGGAAACATTCAGTACTTC.

The chain links TRBV6-1 to TRBJ2-1; 8 bases match TRBD2. Losses at the gene ends were 4 bases for V and 5 bases for J; bases not matched to a gene: 7. The length of the CDR3 is 15 residues. In germline, CDR1 is MNHNS, CDR2 SASEGT. The CDR3 coding sequence is TGTGCCAGCAGTGGAGCTAGCGGGCCACACAATGAGCAGTTCTTC. This translates into CASSGASGPHNEQFF.

V and J are TRBV5-1 and TRBJ1-1; the D is unclear. This CDR3 region has 13 residues. The V gene lost 4 bases and the J gene lost 5 bases, with 12 bases spanning the gap. Germline V CDR1 and CDR2: SGHRS, YFSETQ. The CDR3 nucleotides are TGCGCCAGCAGCGATGGAGGCGGAACTGAAGCTTTCTTT. It is translated as CASSDGGGTEAFF.

This chain uses TRBV5-5 with TRBJ1-6; 9 bases are shared with TRBD1. The ends lost 3 bases at V and 7 bases at J; junction bases unmatched: 5. The CDR3 is made up of 15 amino acids. The germline V gene has CDR1 SGHKS and CDR2 YYEKEE (reference sequence). The CDR3 reads CASSSLGQGNSPLHF. The CDR3 DNA is TGTGCCAGCAGCTCTCTCGGACAGGGGAATTCACCCCTCCACTTT.

This clone has just a few counts. The chain employs TRBV18 and TRBJ1-1, with no clear D. The CDR3 has 12 amino acids. V lost 3 bases and J lost 5, with 7 bases in between. Germline V gene lookup returns CDR1 KGHSH and CDR2 LQKENI. CDR3 in amino acids: CASSPGPTEAFF. Here the CDR3 DNA reads TGTGCCAGCTCACCCGGGCCGACTGAAGCTTTCTTT.

This chain connects TRBV5-1 to TRBJ2-7, with TRBD1 identical over 9 bases. CDR3 size: 13 residues. J was trimmed by 5 bases and V by 4 bases; bases with no gene match: 4. Per germline, CDR1 SGHRS and CDR2 YFSETQ. CDR3 DNA: TGCGCCAGCAGCAGGGACAGGGCAGACGAGCAGTACTTC. Translation: CASSRDRADEQYF.

This clone was counted only a few times. The chain joins TRBV2 to TRBJ2-7; 11 bases are shared with TRBD2. The ends lost 6 bases at V and 2 bases at J; junction bases unmatched: 3. CDR3 length: 14 residues. Germline V gene data show CDR1 as SNHLY and CDR2 as FYNNEI. The CDR3: CASSEGLAAYEQYF. The CDR3 nucleotides read TGTGCCAGCAGCGAGGGACTAGCGGCCTACGAGCAGTACTTC.

The DNA of the CDR3 is TGTGCCTGGGGGAGAGGGCTCTCCTACGAGCAGTACTTC. Protein product: CAWGRGLSYEQYF. The chain joins TRBV30 to TRBJ2-7, with a possible D match to TRBD2 (5 bases). This CDR3 has 13 residues. Looked up from germline, CDR1 is GTSNPN and CDR2 is SVGIG (reference sequence). V was pared by 5 bases and J by 0 bases, with 11 bases between.

The chain joins TRBV19 to TRBJ2-5; a possible D gene is TRBD1 (5 bases). The DNA end favors TRBJ2-7, so the J call may be wrong. Germline V gives CDR1 LNHDA, CDR2 SQIVND (reference sequence). CDR3 length: 13 amino acids. CDR3 sequence reads: CASSALDRGEQYF. The CDR3 nucleotides are TGTGCCAGTAGCGCCCTTGACAGAGGCGAGCAGTACTTC.